The text below deals with one T cell receptor beta chain. The data originate from a study of glioma-infiltrating T cells after dendritic cell vaccination. Profiled with immunoSEQ multiplex PCR; TCRdb holds only in-frame clones, not every one. The sample contains around 58,000 clones, 82% of which appear only once. V lost 0 bases, J lost 4 bases, and 11 bases lay in between. This CDR3 is 15 amino acids long. Germline V gives CDR1 MNHEY, CDR2 SMNVEV (reference sequence). The source of this sequence is a human donor with glioblastoma. This material consisted of blood, taken before dendritic cell vaccination. The V and J genes are TRBV27 and TRBJ2-3; weak D call: TRBD2 (7 bases). The CDR3 here is CASSLSGGAPDTQYF. The CDR3 DNA reads as TGTGCCAGCAGTTTATCGGGGGGGGCCCCAGATACGCAGTATTTT.